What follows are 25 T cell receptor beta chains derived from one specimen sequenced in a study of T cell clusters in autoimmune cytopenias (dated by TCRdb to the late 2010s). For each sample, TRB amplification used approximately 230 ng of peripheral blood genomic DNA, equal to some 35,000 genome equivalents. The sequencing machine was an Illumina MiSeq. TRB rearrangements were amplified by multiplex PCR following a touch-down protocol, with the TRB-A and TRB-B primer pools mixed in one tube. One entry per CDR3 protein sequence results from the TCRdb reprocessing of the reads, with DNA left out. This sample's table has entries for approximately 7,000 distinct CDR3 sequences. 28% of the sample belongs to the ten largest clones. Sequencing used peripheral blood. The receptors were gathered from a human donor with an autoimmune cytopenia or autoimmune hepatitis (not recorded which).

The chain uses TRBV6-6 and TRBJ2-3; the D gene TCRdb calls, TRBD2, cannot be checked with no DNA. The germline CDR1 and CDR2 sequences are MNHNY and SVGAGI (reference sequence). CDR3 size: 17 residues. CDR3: CASSQKIRRESTDTQYF.

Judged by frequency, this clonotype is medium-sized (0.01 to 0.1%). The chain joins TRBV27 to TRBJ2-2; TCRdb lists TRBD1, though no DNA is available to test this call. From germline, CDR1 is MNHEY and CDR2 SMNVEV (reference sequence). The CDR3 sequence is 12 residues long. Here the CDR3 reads CASSDRGKELFF.

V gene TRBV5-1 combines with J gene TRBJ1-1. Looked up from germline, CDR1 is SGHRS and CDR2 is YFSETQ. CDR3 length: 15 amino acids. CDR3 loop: CASSLARVGETEAFF. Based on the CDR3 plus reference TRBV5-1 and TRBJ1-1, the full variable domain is KAGVTQTPRYLIKTRGQQVTLSCSPISGHRSVSWYQQTPGQGLQFLFEYFSETQRNKGNFPGRFSGRQFSNSRSEMNVSTLELGDSALYLCASSLARVGETEAFFGQGTRLTVV.

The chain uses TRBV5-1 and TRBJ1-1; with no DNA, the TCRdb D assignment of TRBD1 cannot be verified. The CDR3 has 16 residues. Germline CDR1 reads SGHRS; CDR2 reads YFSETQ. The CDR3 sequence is CASRQPSGGENTEAFF.

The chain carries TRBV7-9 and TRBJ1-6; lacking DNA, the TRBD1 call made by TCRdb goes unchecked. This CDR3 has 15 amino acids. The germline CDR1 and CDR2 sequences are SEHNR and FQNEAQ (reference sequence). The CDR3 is CASSLEWGADSPLHF.

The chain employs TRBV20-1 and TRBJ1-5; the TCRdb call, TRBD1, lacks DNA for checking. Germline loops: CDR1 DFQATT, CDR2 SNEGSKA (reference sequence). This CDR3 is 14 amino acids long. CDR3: CSARRDKVGQPQHF.

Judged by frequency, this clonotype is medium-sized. CDR3 sequence: CASRDRLHQPQHF. The chain carries TRBV19 and TRBJ1-5; TCRdb designates TRBD1, a call that cannot be tested without DNA. Germline CDR1 and CDR2: LNHDA and SQIVND (reference sequence). The CDR3 is 13 residues long.

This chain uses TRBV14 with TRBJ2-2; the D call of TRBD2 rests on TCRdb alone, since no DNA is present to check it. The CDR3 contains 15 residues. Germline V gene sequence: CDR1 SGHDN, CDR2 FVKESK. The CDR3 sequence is CASSQVRAGAGELFF.

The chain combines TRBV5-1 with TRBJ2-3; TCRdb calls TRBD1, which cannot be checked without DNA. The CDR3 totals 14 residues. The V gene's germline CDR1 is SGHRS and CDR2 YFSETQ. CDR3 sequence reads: CASRRTLSTDTQYF.

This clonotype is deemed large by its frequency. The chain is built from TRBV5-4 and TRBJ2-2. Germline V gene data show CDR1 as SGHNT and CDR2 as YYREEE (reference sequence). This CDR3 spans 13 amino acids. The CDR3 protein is CASTDTQSGELFF. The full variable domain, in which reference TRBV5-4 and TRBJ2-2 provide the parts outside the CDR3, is ETGVTQSPTHLIKTRGQQVTLRCSSQSGHNTVSWYQQALGQGPQFIFQYYREEENGRGNFPPRFSGLQFPNYSSELNVNALELDDSALYLCASTDTQSGELFFGEGSRLTVL.

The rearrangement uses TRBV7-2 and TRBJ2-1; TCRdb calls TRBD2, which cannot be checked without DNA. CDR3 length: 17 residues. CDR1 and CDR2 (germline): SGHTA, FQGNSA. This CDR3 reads CASSFPLAGGQRNEQFF.

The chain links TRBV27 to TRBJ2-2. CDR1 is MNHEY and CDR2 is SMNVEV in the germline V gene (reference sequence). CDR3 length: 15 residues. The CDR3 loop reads CASSLVGANTGELFF.

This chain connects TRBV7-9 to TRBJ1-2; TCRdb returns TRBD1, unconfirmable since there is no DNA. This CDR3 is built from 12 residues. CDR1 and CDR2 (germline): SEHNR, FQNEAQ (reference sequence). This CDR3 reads CASSSGTSGYTF.

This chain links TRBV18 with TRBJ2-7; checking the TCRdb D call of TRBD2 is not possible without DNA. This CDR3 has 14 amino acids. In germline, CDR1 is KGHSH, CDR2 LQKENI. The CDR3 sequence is CASSAGTLYYEQYF.

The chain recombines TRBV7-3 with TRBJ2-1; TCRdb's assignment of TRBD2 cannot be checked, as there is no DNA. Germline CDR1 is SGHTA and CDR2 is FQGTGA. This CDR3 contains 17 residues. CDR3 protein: CASSLGRTSGSPNEQFF.

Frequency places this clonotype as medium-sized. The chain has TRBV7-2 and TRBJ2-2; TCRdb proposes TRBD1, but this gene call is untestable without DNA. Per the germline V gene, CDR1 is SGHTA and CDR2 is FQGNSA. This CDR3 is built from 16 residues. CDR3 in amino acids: CASSQGGPGYTGELFF. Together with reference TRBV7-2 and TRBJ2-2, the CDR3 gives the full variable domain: GAGVSQSPSNKVTEKGKDVELRCDPISGHTALYWYRQSLGQGLEFLIYFQGNSAPDKSGLPSDRFSAERTGGSVSTLTIQRTQQEDSAVYLCASSQGGPGYTGELFFGEGSRLTVL.

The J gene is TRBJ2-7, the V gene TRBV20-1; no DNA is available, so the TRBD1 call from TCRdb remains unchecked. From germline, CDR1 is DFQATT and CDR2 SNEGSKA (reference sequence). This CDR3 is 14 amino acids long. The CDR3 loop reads CSARDMGGSYEQYF.

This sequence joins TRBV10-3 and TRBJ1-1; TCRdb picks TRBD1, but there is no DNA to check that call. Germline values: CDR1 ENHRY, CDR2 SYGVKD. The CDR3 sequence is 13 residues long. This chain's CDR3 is CAIRGQMNTEAFF.

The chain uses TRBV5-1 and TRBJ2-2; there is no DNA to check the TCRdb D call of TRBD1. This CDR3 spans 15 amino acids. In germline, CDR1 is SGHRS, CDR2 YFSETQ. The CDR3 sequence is CASSLAGTWTGELFF.

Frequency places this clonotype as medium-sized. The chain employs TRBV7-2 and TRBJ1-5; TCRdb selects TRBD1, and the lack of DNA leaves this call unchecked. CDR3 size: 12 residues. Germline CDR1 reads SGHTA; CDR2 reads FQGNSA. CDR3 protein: CASSTGGQPQHF.

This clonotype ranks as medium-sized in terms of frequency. This CDR3 is CASRNPGLGYNEQFF. The chain joins TRBV6-5 to TRBJ2-1; absent DNA, TCRdb's TRBD2 call cannot be checked. The V gene's germline CDR1 is MNHEY and CDR2 SVGAGI. The CDR3 contains 15 residues.

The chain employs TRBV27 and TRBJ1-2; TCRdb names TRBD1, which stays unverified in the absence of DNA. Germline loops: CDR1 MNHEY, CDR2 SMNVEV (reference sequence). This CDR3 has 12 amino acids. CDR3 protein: CASRQGNNGYTF.

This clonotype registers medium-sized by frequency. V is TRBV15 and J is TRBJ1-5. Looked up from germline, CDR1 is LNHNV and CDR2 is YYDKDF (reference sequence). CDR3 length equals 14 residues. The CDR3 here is CATSSDRNNQPQHF.

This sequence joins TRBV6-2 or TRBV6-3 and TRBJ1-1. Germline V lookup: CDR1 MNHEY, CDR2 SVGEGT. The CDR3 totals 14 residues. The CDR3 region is CASSWWPQRGEAFF.

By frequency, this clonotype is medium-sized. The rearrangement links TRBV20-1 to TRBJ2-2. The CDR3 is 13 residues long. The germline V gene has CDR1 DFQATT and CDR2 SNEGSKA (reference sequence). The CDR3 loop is CSASDPNTGELFF.